These 10 T cell receptor beta chains share one sample of origin, sequenced in a study of shared clonotypes between healthy human individuals. TCRdb's table, derived via immunoSEQ multiplex PCR, lists solely in-frame clones and lacks some. The sample carries over 2 million clones, about 95% recorded once. CD45RO-negative cells were positively selected for CCR7, leaving out terminally differentiated effector memory CD45RA+ cells. The sequenced sample consisted of naive CD8+ T cells sorted from blood. Receptor source: a man aged 18 to 30 in good health.

Turning to this clone: Other DNA sequences of this sample code for an identical CDR3. The chain combines TRBV6-1 with TRBJ2-7; weak D call: TRBD2 (6 bases). This CDR3 comprises 14 residues. V was cut by 2 bases and J by 4 bases, with 12 bases left in between. The V gene's germline CDR1 is MNHNS and CDR2 SASEGT. This CDR3 is CASSETGGGYEQYF. The CDR3 DNA is TGTGCCAGCAGTGAAACCGGGGGTGGATACGAGCAGTACTTC.

The chain carries TRBV9 and TRBJ2-4, with D maybe TRBD1 (6 bases). CDR1 is SGDLS and CDR2 is YYNGEE in the germline V gene. The CDR3 has 14 residues. Trimming stripped 0 bases from V and 8 bases from J, with 12 bases between. CDR3 nucleotides: TGTGCCAGCAGCGTAGGGACAGAGGGTCACATTCAGTACTTC. This encodes CASSVGTEGHIQYF.

The chain couples TRBV7-2 to TRBJ2-7; D gene uncertain. Germline V gene lookup returns CDR1 SGHTA and CDR2 FQGNSA. The CDR3 runs to 12 residues. The V and J ends lost 3 bases and 6 bases respectively, with 9 bases between them. The CDR3 spells CASSLVPFEQYF. CDR3 in DNA: TGTGCCAGCAGCTTGGTACCTTTCGAGCAGTACTTC.

A note on this clone: Within the sample, other DNA sequences also encode this same CDR3. J is TRBJ2-7 and V is TRBV6-5, with D perhaps matching TRBD1 or TRBD2 (6 bases each). The CDR3 has 13 residues. V lost 6 bases, J lost 3 bases, and 12 bases lay in between. The germline CDR1 and CDR2 sequences are MNHEY and SVGAGI. CDR3 in amino acids: CASSPGGGYEQYF. For the CDR3, the DNA is TGTGCCAGCAGCCCCGGAGGGGGCTACGAGCAGTACTTC.

J is TRBJ1-1 and V is TRBV6-4, with TRBD1 identical over 8 bases. Germline CDR1 and CDR2: MRHNA and SNTAGT. The CDR3 extends over 13 amino acids. V lost 6 bases to trimming and J lost 1 base; unmatched junction nucleotides: 1. In DNA, the CDR3 is TGTGCCAGCAGGGACAGGGCGAACACTGAAGCTTTCTTT. It is translated as CASRDRANTEAFF.

The chain combines TRBV6-1 with TRBJ2-7, with 7 bases fitting TRBD1. J lost 3 bases, V lost 4 bases, and 9 bases had no gene match. The CDR3 sequence is 15 residues long. The germline CDR1 and CDR2 sequences are MNHNS and SASEGT. The CDR3: CASSAVGTVIYEQYF. The CDR3 DNA reads as TGTGCCAGCAGTGCTGTGGGGACAGTAATCTACGAGCAGTACTTC.

The genes are TRBV11-3 and TRBJ1-1; D not resolved. The V and J ends lost 7 bases and 5 bases respectively, with 8 bases between them. The CDR3 sequence is 11 residues long. Germline V CDR1 and CDR2: SGHNT, YENEEA. The DNA for the CDR3 is TGTGCCAGCACCTCGTGGACTGAAGCTTTCTTT. Translation gives CASTSWTEAFF. The whole variable domain, remainder taken from reference TRBV11-3 and TRBJ1-1, is EAGVVQSPRYKIIEKKQPVAFWCNPISGHNTLYWYLQNLGQGPELLIRYENEEAVDDSQLPKDRFSAERLKGVDSTLKIQPAELGDSAVYLCASTSWTEAFFGQGTRLTVV.

There are a few counts of this clone. The chain employs TRBV6-6 and TRBJ2-1; D remains ambiguous. Germline V gene data show CDR1 as MNHNY and CDR2 as SVGAGI (reference sequence). Trimming left V 6 bases short and J 6 bases short, with 9 bases between. There are 12 residues in the CDR3. CDR3 in DNA: TGTGCCAGCAGCCCAGGATTCAATGAGCAGTTCTTC. This gives the protein CASSPGFNEQFF.

The genes are TRBV6-1 and TRBJ1-1, with TRBD1 as a possible D gene (5 bases). Germline CDR1 is MNHNS and CDR2 is SASEGT. This CDR3 has 16 residues. Trimming pared 3 bases from V and 2 bases from J, leaving 16 bases between. The CDR3 bases are TGTGCCAGCAGTGATGTCACCGGGGCCCTTAACACTGAAGCTTTCTTT. Translated: CASSDVTGALNTEAFF.

This chain connects TRBV28 to TRBJ2-5, with 7 positions matching TRBD1. V lost 1 base to trimming and J lost 5 bases; unmatched junction nucleotides: 1. This CDR3 comprises 13 residues. In germline, CDR1 is MDHEN, CDR2 SYDVKM. CDR3 nucleotide sequence: TGTGCCAGCAGTTTATACAGGGGTGAGACCCAGTACTTC. It yields the protein CASSLYRGETQYF.